This passage covers 3 T cell receptor beta chains from one sample sequenced in a study of blood T cells in healthy people across ages. A sample-barcoded 5' primer and a J-beta primer mix were used in a second PCR of roughly 7 to 11 cycles. MiXCR was run by TCRdb on the 5' RACE reads, yielding one entry per CDR3 protein. The table lists 800,000 to 950,000 distinct CDR3 sequences, 40% to 60% of them singletons. The sequencing input was blood. These receptors came from a man between 25 and 39 years old in good health.

This clonotype was counted between two and nine times. V is TRBV27 and J is TRBJ2-7, with D perhaps TRBD1 (5 bases). The CDR3 covers 13 residues. The V end was cut by 5 bases, the J end by 3 bases, with 11 bases between. In germline, CDR1 is MNHEY, CDR2 SMNVEV (reference sequence). The CDR3 is CASSPGSNYEQYF. The CDR3 DNA sequence: TGTGCCAGCAGTCCAGGGTCCAACTACGAGCAGTACTTC.

CDR3 bases: TGTGCCAGTAGTAGTGGAGCGGGGGCCTTCTACGAGCAGTACTTC. Encoded protein: CASSSGAGAFYEQYF. The chain links TRBV19 to TRBJ2-7, with TRBD2 matching over 8 bases. With 4 bases clipped from V and 3 bases from J, the junction kept 8 bases outside the gene matches. CDR3 length: 15 residues. Germline V CDR1 and CDR2: LNHDA, SQIVND (reference sequence).

Details on this clonotype: This may arise from a read error, as a much more abundant clone is one base away. This sequence joins TRBV5-6 and TRBJ2-1; no firm D call. This CDR3 is 14 amino acids long. Germline V lookup: CDR1 SGHDT, CDR2 YYEEEE. The CDR3 loop is CASSLISSYNKQFF. DNA of the CDR3: TGTGCCAGCAGCTTGATCAGCTCCTACAATAAGCAGTTCTTC.